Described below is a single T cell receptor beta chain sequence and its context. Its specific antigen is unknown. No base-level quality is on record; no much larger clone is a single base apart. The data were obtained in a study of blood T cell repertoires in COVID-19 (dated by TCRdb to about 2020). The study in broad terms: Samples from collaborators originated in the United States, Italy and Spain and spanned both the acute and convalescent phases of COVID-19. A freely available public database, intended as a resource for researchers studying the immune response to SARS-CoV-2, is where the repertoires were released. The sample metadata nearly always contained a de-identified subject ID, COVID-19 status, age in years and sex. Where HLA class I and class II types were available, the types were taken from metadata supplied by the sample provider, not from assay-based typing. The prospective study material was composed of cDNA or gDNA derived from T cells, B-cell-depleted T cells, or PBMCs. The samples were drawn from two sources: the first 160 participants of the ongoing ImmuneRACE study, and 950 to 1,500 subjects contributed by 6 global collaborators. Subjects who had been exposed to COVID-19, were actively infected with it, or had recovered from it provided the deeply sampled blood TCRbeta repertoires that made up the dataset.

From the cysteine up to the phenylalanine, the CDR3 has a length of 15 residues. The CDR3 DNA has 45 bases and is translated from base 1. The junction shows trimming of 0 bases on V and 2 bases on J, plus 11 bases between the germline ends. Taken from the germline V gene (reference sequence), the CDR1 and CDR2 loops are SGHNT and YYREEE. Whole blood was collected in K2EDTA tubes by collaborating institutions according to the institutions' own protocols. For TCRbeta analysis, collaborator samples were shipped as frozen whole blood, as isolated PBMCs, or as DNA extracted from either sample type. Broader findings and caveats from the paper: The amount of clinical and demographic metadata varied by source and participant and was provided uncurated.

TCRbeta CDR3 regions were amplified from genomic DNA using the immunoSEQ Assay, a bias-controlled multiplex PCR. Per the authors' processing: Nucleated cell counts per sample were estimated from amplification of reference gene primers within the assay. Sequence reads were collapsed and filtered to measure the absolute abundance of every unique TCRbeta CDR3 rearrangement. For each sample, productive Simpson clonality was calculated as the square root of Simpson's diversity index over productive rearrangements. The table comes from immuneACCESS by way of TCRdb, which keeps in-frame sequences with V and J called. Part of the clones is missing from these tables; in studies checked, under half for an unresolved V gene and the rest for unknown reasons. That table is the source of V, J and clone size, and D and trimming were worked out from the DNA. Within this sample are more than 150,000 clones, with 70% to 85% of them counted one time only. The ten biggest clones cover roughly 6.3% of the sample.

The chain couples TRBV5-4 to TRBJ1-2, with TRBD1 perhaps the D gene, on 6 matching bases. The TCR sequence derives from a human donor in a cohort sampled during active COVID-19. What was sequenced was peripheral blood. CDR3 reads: CASSLGGDINYGYTF. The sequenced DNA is TGTGCCAGCAGCTTGGGTGGGGACATAAACTATGGCTACACCTTC.